Sequencing of this TCR beta chain was carried out in a study of T cell responses to AZD1222 COVID-19 vaccine. Study-wide findings and caveats: Repertoires were collected only later (after the peak T cell response had occurred).

As concerns this clone: The antigen remains unidentified.

The germline V gene has CDR1 SGHRS and CDR2 YFSETQ. The CDR3 is 15 residues long. Losses at the gene ends were 4 bases for V and 4 bases for J; bases not matched to a gene: 6. TCRdb's copy holds only in-frame clones and misses some; the assay was immunoSEQ multiplex PCR. The sample contains roughly 170,000 clones, around 94% of which appear only once. The chain links TRBV5-1 to TRBJ2-3; TRBD1 matches at 10 bases. The sequences come from peripheral blood, collected on day 0 of AZD1222 vaccination. The sequence derives from an adult in good health. The CDR3 nucleotides read TGCGCCAGCAGCAGAGGGACAGGGGTTTCAGATACGCAGTATTTT. Its protein is CASSRGTGVSDTQYF.